The 6 T cell receptor beta chains below come from one sample, sequenced in a study of T-cell memory formation after mild COVID-19. TCRdb recomputed calls from the 5' RACE reads with MiXCR, one row per CDR3 protein. The sample consists of roughly 120,000 distinct CDR3 sequences, about 20% of them appearing once. Sample: PBMCs or a T cell subset sorted from them (not recorded which). The receptors derive from a man between 18 and 35 years old who had mild COVID-19 (a few samples of this study predate the infection). Cell type and time point are not known.

Only a few counts were recorded for this clonotype. The rearrangement uses TRBV4-1 and TRBJ2-1, with D perhaps matching TRBD1 or TRBD2 (5 bases each). The V gene's germline CDR1 is MGHRA and CDR2 YSYEKL. V lost 1 base and J lost 15, with 13 bases in between. The CDR3 runs 12 residues. CDR3 nucleotide sequence: TGCGCCAGCAGCCAAGGGGGCTCTAGCCTGTTCTTC. It translates to CASSQGGSSLFF.

The J gene is TRBJ1-5, the V gene TRBV5-6; tentative D call: TRBD1 (5 bases). This CDR3 has 13 amino acids. V was pared by 4 bases and J by 7 bases, with 12 bases between. Germline CDR1 reads SGHDT; CDR2 reads YYEEEE. The CDR3 loop reads CASSLGGMQPQHF. The CDR3 coding sequence is TGTGCCAGCAGCCTGGGGGGTATGCAGCCCCAGCATTTT.

The chain employs TRBV5-1 and TRBJ2-5, with D perhaps given as TRBD1 or TRBD2 (5 bases each). The germline gives CDR1 SGHRS, CDR2 YFSETQ. V lost 2 bases and J lost 3, with 17 bases in between. The CDR3 contains 16 residues. The CDR3 loop is CASSFPDGRGEETQYF. CDR3 in DNA: TGCGCCAGCAGCTTTCCCGACGGACGAGGGGAAGAGACCCAGTACTTC. The full variable domain, in which reference TRBV5-1 and TRBJ2-5 provide the parts outside the CDR3, is KAGVTQTPRYLIKTRGQQVTLSCSPISGHRSVSWYQQTPGQGLQFLFEYFSETQRNKGNFPGRFSGRQFSNSRSEMNVSTLELGDSALYLCASSFPDGRGEETQYFGPGTRLLVL.

V gene TRBV19 combines with J gene TRBJ1-2; D unclear. Germline values: CDR1 LNHDA, CDR2 SQIVND (reference sequence). Trimming removed 4 bases at V and 3 bases at J, with 15 bases between. This CDR3 is 15 amino acids long. The CDR3 DNA is TGTGCCAGTAGTACCCGCGGCCGGGCTCACTATGGCTACACCTTC. Its protein is CASSTRGRAHYGYTF.

This clonotype was counted between two and nine times. The genes are TRBV20-1 and TRBJ2-3; 7 nucleotides line up with TRBD2. The germline gives CDR1 DFQATT, CDR2 SNEGSKA (reference sequence). This CDR3 contains 16 residues. With 0 bases clipped from V and 0 bases from J, the junction kept 6 bases outside the gene matches. The CDR3 sequence is CSARDLGGGSTDTQYF. As DNA, the CDR3 is TGCAGTGCTAGAGATCTGGGCGGGGGAAGCACAGATACGCAGTATTTT.

V usage is TRBV6-2 or TRBV6-3 and J usage is TRBJ2-7; D is possibly TRBD1 or TRBD2 (5 bases each). CDR3 length: 15 amino acids. V was pared by 6 bases and J by 0 bases, with 15 bases between. Looked up from germline, CDR1 is MNHEY and CDR2 is SVGEGT. The CDR3 here is CASRKGTASSYEQYV. CDR3 sequence (DNA): TGTGCCAGCAGGAAAGGGACGGCGAGCTCCTACGAGCAGTACGTC.